Listed below are T cell receptor beta chains from one sample, sequenced in a study of blood T cell repertoires in COVID-19. Data came from immunoSEQ multiplex PCR; TCRdb stores just in-frame clones and leaves some out. This sample carries about 420,000 clones, 70% to 90% of them seen once, and the ten largest clones take approximately 0.92%. Sequencing was carried out using peripheral blood. The receptors originated from a man aged 18 to 29 with COVID-19, enrolled during active disease. Both conserved end residues are part of each CDR3. Clone size is given for some rows only: seen once, a few or many times, or a class if the clone is expanded.

V gene: TRBV30; clone size: NA; CDR3 protein: CAWIRTSGRAGYEQYF
V gene: TRBV24-1; clone size: NA; CDR3 protein: CATSDPTGGGNEQFF
V gene: TRBV27; clone size: NA; CDR3 protein: CASSPPGNHKFNEQFF
V gene: TRBV19; clone size: NA; CDR3 protein: CASSGPYLEKLFF
V gene: TRBV6-6; clone size: few; CDR3 protein: CASRQQGNQPQHF
V gene: TRBV27; clone size: NA; CDR3 protein: CASSDGGAWYEQYF
V gene: TRBV4-2; clone size: NA; CDR3 protein: CASSQEGTGGNQPQHF
V gene: TRBV7-6; clone size: few; CDR3 protein: CASSSWDRPQETQYF
V gene: TRBV7-9; clone size: NA; CDR3 protein: CASSHDGYEQYF
V gene: TRBV29-1; clone size: NA; CDR3 protein: CSVVTGVGGYTF
V gene: TRBV6-6; clone size: NA; CDR3 protein: CASSYSGGGGYNEQFF
V gene: TRBV7-9; clone size: once; CDR3 protein: CASSLPGNNEQYF
V gene: TRBV5-5; clone size: NA; CDR3 protein: CASSFDSNYGYTF
V gene: TRBV5-4; clone size: NA; CDR3 protein: CASSLATGVKETQYF
V gene: TRBV18; clone size: NA; CDR3 protein: CASSPPTHGTSGTRSYNEQFF
V gene: TRBV5-1; clone size: NA; CDR3 protein: CTSSLDGTNTEAFF
V gene: TRBV27; clone size: NA; CDR3 protein: CASSWDRGWGYTF
V gene: TRBV3-1/TRBV3-2; clone size: NA; CDR3 protein: CASSYIAGGHTGELFF
V gene: TRBV27; clone size: NA; CDR3 protein: CASSEDNEQYF
V gene: TRBV5-4; clone size: NA; CDR3 protein: CASSLGWTSGSSGELFF